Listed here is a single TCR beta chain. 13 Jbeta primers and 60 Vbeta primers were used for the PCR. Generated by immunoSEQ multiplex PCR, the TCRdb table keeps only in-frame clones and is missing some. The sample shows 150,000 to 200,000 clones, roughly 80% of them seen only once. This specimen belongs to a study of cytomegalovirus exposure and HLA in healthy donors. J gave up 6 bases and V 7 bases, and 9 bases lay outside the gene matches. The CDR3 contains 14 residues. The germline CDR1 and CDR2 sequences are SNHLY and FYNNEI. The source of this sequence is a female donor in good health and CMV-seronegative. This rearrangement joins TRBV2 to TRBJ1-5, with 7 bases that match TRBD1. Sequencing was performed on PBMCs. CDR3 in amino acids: CASNPGQAFQPQHF. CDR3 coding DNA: TGTGCCAGCAATCCCGGACAGGCCTTTCAGCCCCAGCATTTT.